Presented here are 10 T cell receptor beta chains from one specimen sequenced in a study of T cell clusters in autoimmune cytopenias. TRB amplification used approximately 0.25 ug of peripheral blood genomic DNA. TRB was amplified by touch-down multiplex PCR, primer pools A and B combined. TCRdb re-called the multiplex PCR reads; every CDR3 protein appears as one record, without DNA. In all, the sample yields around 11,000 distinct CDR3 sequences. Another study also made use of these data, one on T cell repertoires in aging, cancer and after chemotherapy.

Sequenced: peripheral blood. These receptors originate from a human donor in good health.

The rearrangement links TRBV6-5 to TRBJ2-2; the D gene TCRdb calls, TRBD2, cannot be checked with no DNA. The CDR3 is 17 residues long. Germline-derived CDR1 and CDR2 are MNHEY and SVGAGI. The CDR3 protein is CASRSGLAGLNTGELFF.

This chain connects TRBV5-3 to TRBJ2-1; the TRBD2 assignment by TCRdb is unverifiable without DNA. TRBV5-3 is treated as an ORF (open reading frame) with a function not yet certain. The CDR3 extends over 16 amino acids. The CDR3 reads CASSGSSSGRDNEQFF.

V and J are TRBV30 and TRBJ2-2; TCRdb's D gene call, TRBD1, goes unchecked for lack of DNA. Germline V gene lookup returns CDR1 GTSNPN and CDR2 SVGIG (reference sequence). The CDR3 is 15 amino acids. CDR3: CAWHTGTGLTGELFF.

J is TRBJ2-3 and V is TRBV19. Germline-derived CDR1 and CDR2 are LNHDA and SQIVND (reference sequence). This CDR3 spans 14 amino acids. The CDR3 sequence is CASSTSGRTDTQYF.

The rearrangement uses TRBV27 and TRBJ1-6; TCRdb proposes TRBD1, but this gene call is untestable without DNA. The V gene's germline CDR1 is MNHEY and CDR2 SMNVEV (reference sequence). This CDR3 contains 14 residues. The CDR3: CASRTGLDNSPLHF.

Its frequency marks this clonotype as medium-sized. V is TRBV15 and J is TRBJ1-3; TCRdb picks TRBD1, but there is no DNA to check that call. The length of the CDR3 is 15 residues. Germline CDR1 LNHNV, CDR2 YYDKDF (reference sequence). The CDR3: CAVRQGRNSGNTIYF.

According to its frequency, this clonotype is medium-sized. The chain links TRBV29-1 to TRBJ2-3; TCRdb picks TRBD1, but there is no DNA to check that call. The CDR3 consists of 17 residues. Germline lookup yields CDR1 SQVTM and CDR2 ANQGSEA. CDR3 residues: CSVDTGPGAASTDTQYF.

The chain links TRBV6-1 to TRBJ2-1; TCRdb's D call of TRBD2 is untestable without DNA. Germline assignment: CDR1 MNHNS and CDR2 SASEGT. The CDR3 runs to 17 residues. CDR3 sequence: CASSLSSGGVFYNEQFF.

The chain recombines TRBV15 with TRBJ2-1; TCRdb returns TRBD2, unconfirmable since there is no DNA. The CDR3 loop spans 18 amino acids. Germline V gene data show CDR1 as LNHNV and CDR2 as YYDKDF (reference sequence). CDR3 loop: CATSRGLAGGDPYNEQFF.

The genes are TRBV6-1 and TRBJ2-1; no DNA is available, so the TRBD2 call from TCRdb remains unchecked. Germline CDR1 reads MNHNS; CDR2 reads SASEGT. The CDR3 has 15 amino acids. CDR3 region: CASSIAGAGYNEQFF.